These T cell receptor beta chains were read from a single sample in a study of blood T cell repertoires in COVID-19. Method: immunoSEQ multiplex PCR; TCRdb's copy keeps in-frame clones and lacks some. Of roughly 200,000 clones listed, approximately 90% are singletons. The sequenced sample consisted of peripheral blood. These receptors were obtained from a woman under 30 who had recovered from COVID-19. Both conserved end residues are trimmed from each CDR3.

CDR3	length	V	J
ASSQTWTGTGELF	13	TRBV4-1	TRBJ2-2
ASSLTENYGYT	11	TRBV4-1	TRBJ1-2
ASGILGLTNSGANVLT	16	TRBV27	TRBJ2-6
ASSQEGTSYEQY	12	TRBV4-1	TRBJ2-7
ASSPVTSRDEQF	12	TRBV18	TRBJ2-1
ASSHGTAAYEQY	12	TRBV4-1	TRBJ2-7
ASSVQTQGAGGYT	13	TRBV6-1	TRBJ1-2
ASSRGTGSSYNSPLH	15	TRBV6-2/TRBV6-3	TRBJ1-6
ASSPAGADEAF	11	TRBV5-6	TRBJ1-1
ASSVGTSGGQQETQY	15	TRBV9	TRBJ2-5
AIKGDMNTEAF	11	TRBV10-3	TRBJ1-1
ASSVGQGLETQY	12	TRBV9	TRBJ2-5
ASSVSGTEIYEQY	13	TRBV9	TRBJ2-7
ASSQTSGDNEQF	12	TRBV3-1/TRBV3-2	TRBJ2-1
ASSPDRFQETQY	12	TRBV7-9	TRBJ2-5
ASSRGLASDTQY	12	TRBV5-6	TRBJ2-3
ASSKETGWDQPQH	13	TRBV18	TRBJ1-5
ASSLNAGWSYGYT	13	TRBV7-9	TRBJ1-2
ASQGSWDTQY	10	TRBV19	TRBJ2-3
ASSIQGLREQF	11	TRBV18	TRBJ2-1
ASSLGAGEQF	10	TRBV12-3/TRBV12-4	TRBJ2-1
ASCLGTVTPIQY	12	TRBV2	TRBJ2-4
ASSHLGGAEAF	11	TRBV6-2/TRBV6-3	TRBJ1-1
ASSLKTGGDEKLF	13	TRBV13	TRBJ1-4
ASRTGTGYGYT	11	TRBV27	TRBJ1-2
ASTAGGPNTGELF	13	TRBV27	TRBJ2-2
ASSPQGVDTEAF	12	TRBV18	TRBJ1-1
ASSHGLAGANNEQF	14	TRBV7-7	TRBJ2-1
ASSYRGSNEKLF	12	TRBV7-2	TRBJ1-4
ASSLRVETQY	10	TRBV3-1/TRBV3-2	TRBJ2-5
ASGHTSGSPSTDTQY	15	TRBV28	TRBJ2-3
AIPLLAEPDTQY	12	TRBV2	TRBJ2-3
ASSSQGTGELF	11	TRBV7-2	TRBJ2-2
ASSLDSLNTEAF	12	TRBV6-5	TRBJ1-1
AWSVQGMGPYNSPLH	15	TRBV30	TRBJ1-6
ASSLLIAGVTGELF	14	TRBV5-1	TRBJ2-2
ASSELQGRNTEAF	13	TRBV2	TRBJ1-1
ASSPAKHNYGYT	12	TRBV7-2	TRBJ1-2
ASAQVLDEQF	10	TRBV27	TRBJ2-1
ASSLDGAGLTEAF	13	TRBV13	TRBJ1-1
ASSVGRGQDTGELF	14	TRBV9	TRBJ2-2
ASSLRTGGGYT	11	TRBV7-8	TRBJ1-2
ASRLGGSGNEQF	12	TRBV5-1	TRBJ2-1
ASSLDLSSGKAF	12	TRBV7-8	TRBJ1-1
ASSRTGFRETQY	12	TRBV6-5	TRBJ2-5
ASSPGTSGETQY	12	TRBV7-2	TRBJ2-5
ASSPRGFYTDTQY	13	TRBV19	TRBJ2-3
ASSQVRGIQPQH	12	TRBV3-1/TRBV3-2	TRBJ1-5
ASSGAQRGNTIY	12	TRBV9	TRBJ1-3
ASSQDGGTGSYEQY	14	TRBV4-3	TRBJ2-7
ASSHRTALNTEAF	13	TRBV19	TRBJ1-1
ASSGSRTARNSPLH	14	TRBV9	TRBJ1-6
ASSETGLVTDTQY	13	TRBV25-1	TRBJ2-3
ASNRGGTYEQY	11	TRBV6-5	TRBJ2-7
ASSSQVLNTEAF	12	TRBV11-1	TRBJ1-1
ASSLRAGEETQY	12	TRBV7-2	TRBJ2-5
ASSQDTQRRRENYGYT	16	TRBV3-1/TRBV3-2	TRBJ1-2
ASSGPSGGGASQPQH	15	TRBV25-1	TRBJ1-5
ASSPTGGVVGYT	12	TRBV19	TRBJ1-2
ASSRAGQYGYT	11	TRBV5-8	TRBJ1-2